This T cell receptor beta chain came from a study of Graves' ophthalmopathy and Graves' hyperthyroidism. This clonotype was seen at least ten times. Amplified TCR beta CDR3 regions were obtained using RNA transcripts as template. The workflow started with a first-round RT-PCR run with HTBI primers and then moved on to a second-round multiplex PCR. TCRdb redid the calling of the multiplex PCR reads with MiXCR, one entry per CDR3 protein. This table holds hundreds of thousands of distinct CDR3 sequences, roughly 20% found once. Hyperthyroidism in these 18- to 65-year-old patients was newly diagnosed, lasting under 2 months. The junction had 6 bases not matched to a gene; V was cut back by 5 bases and J by 4 bases. Per germline, CDR1 SEHNR and CDR2 FQNEAQ (reference sequence). The CDR3 loop spans 14 amino acids.

The source of this sequence is a woman aged 18-35 years with stable Graves' hyperthyroidism. Some clones in this sample may be carry-over from other donors' samples. V is TRBV7-9 and J is TRBJ2-5, with 8 bases lining up with TRBD1. The specimen sequenced was peripheral blood. DNA of the CDR3: TGTGCCAGCAGCCTCCAACAGGGGGGAGAGACCCAGTACTTC. Amino acid sequence: CASSLQQGGETQYF.